This T cell receptor beta chain was sequenced during a study of blood T cell repertoires in COVID-19. Study details: Samples taken during acute and convalescent COVID-19 were collected in the United States, Italy and Spain. Nucleic acid was either cDNA or gDNA, and it came from T cells, B-cell-depleted T cells, or PBMCs.

In the authors' methods: Reference gene primers were amplified, and this amplification served to estimate nucleated cell counts. Profiling relied on immunoSEQ multiplex PCR, and the TCRdb table lists in-frame clones only, not all of them. The DNA was the basis for D and trimming; V, J and clone size are from that table. The sample shows around 150,000 clones, around 80% of them seen only once. CDR1 and CDR2 from the germline V gene are SQVTM and ANQGSEA. Trimming left V 5 bases short and J 0 bases short, with 13 bases between. This CDR3 has 14 amino acids. The sample taken for sequencing was peripheral blood. The clonotype comes from a woman of 80 years or more with acute or convalescent COVID-19. V usage is TRBV29-1 and J usage is TRBJ1-1; D is perhaps TRBD1 (6 bases). Written as DNA, the CDR3 is TGCAGCGTTTTTACCGGACAGTTGAACACTGAAGCTTTCTTT. Residues: CSVFTGQLNTEAFF.